The 21 T cell receptor beta chains below were found in one sample sequenced in a study of T-cell reconstitution after alpha-beta-depleted transplantation in children. Researchers prepared the TCRbeta library using unique molecular identifiers, the study reports. TCRdb reanalysed the PCR reads using MiXCR and keeps one entry per CDR3 protein. This table has approximately 350,000 distinct CDR3 sequences, 13% appearing once. The input for sequencing was PBMCs, taken from the stem cell graft. The receptors originated from a human donor who donated a stem cell graft to a child with Fanconi anemia.

In this sample, this clonotype turned up many times. The chain recombines TRBV4-2 with TRBJ2-4; 9 nucleotides agree with TRBD2. The CDR3 consists of 19 residues. Per the germline V gene, CDR1 is LGHNA and CDR2 is YNFKEQ. V dropped 1 base and J dropped 0; count of bases not matched to a gene: 10. CDR3: CASSQGEASGALAKNIQYF. CDR3 DNA sequence: TGTGCCAGCAGCCAAGGGGAGGCTAGCGGGGCTCTAGCCAAAAACATTCAGTACTTC.

V usage is TRBV11-2 and J usage is TRBJ2-5; 11 positions agree with TRBD2. Per the germline V gene, CDR1 is SGHAT and CDR2 is FQNNGV. The CDR3 runs to 15 residues. The trim removed 2 bases at V and 9 bases at J, leaving 8 bases unmatched. In nucleotides, the CDR3 is TGTGCCAGCAGCTTAAGTAGCGGGGGGGCGGTGGCCCAGTACTTC. Translation: CASSLSSGGAVAQYF.

This chain joins TRBV2 and TRBJ1-5; D remains ambiguous. Deletions cut 1 base from V and 5 bases from J, with 12 bases between. Germline values: CDR1 SNHLY, CDR2 FYNNEI. This CDR3 comprises 15 residues. This CDR3 is CASSEETGGDQPQHF. CDR3 DNA: TGTGCCAGCAGTGAAGAAACGGGCGGAGATCAGCCCCAGCATTTT. Full variable domain (rest looked up from reference TRBV2 and TRBJ1-5): EPEVTQTPSHQVTQMGQEVILRCVPISNHLYFYWYRQILGQKVEFLVSFYNNEISEKSEIFDDQFSVERPDGSNFTLKIRSTKLEDSAMYFCASSEETGGDQPQHFGDGTRLSIL.

This clonotype was observed many times. The chain has TRBV4-3 and TRBJ1-1; D remains unclear. Trimming took 5 bases from V and 1 from J, leaving 14 bases between them. This CDR3 has 15 amino acids. Germline lookup yields CDR1 LGHNA and CDR2 YSLEER. In DNA, the CDR3 is TGCGCCAGCAGCTCAGGCGGGGATTGGAACACTGAAGCTTTCTTT. Translated, it gives CASSSGGDWNTEAFF.

The gene calls are TRBV7-2 and TRBJ2-5; 8 bases map to TRBD2. The CDR3 totals 15 residues. Germline V gene sequence: CDR1 SGHTA, CDR2 FQGNSA. Trimming at V came to 0 bases and at J to 4 bases, leaving 4 bases not matched to a gene. In DNA form, the CDR3 reads TGTGCCAGCAGCTTAGCGCCCGCGGGAGGAGAGACCCAGTACTTC. Protein sequence: CASSLAPAGGETQYF. Complete variable domain (other parts from reference TRBV7-2 and TRBJ2-5): GAGVSQSPSNKVTEKGKDVELRCDPISGHTALYWYRQSLGQGLEFLIYFQGNSAPDKSGLPSDRFSAERTGGSVSTLTIQRTQQEDSAVYLCASSLAPAGGETQYFGPGTRLLVL.

This clonotype was detected only a few times. The V and J genes are TRBV9 and TRBJ2-7; D possibly matches TRBD1 or TRBD2 (5 bases each). Germline V gene lookup returns CDR1 SGDLS and CDR2 YYNGEE. Trimming cost V 3 bases and J 6 bases, with 7 bases left between them. The CDR3 consists of 11 residues. The CDR3 loop reads CASSDGAEQYF. The CDR3, as DNA: TGTGCCAGCAGCGACGGGGCCGAGCAGTACTTC.

The rearrangement uses TRBV27 and TRBJ2-2; 7 nucleotides align to TRBD1. CDR1 is MNHEY and CDR2 is SMNVEV in the germline V gene (reference sequence). After removal of 7 bases from V and 7 bases from J, the junction contained 6 bases not matched to a gene. The CDR3 runs to 13 residues. CDR3 sequence: CASTSHRGGELFF. CDR3 sequence (DNA): TGTGCCAGCACTTCCCACAGGGGCGGGGAGCTGTTTTTT.

This clonotype has ten or more counts. The V call is TRBV12-3 or TRBV12-4, the J call TRBJ2-5, with D uncertain. Trimming removed 5 bases at V and 2 bases at J, with 15 bases between. The CDR3 spans 15 residues. The CDR3 sequence: CASSRTEILQETQYF. In DNA, the CDR3 is TGTGCCAGCAGTCGGACGGAGATATTACAAGAGACCCAGTACTTC.

There are many counts of this clonotype. This chain connects TRBV18 to TRBJ1-3; no clear D gene. Germline CDR1 is KGHSH and CDR2 is LQKENI. This CDR3 region has 14 residues. The V and J ends lost 3 bases and 0 bases respectively, with 6 bases between them. CDR3 in DNA: TGTGCCAGCTCACCGGAGGGCTCTGGAAACACCATATATTTT. Amino acid sequence: CASSPEGSGNTIYF.

This clonotype was detected many times. This sequence joins TRBV28 and TRBJ1-6; 9 bases map to TRBD1. The CDR3 has 15 residues. Germline-derived CDR1 and CDR2 are MDHEN and SYDVKM. J lost 10 bases, V lost 5 bases, and 9 bases had no gene match. CDR3 DNA: TGTGCCAGCAGTGTCAACAGGGGGCACGGATCACCCCTCCACTTT. Protein: CASSVNRGHGSPLHF.

This clonotype has a count of ten or more. The rearrangement joins TRBV5-6 to TRBJ1-1; D gene unclear. The V end lost 2 bases, the J end lost 4 bases, and 9 bases lay between the germline ends. From germline, CDR1 is SGHDT and CDR2 YYEEEE. The CDR3 is made up of 13 amino acids. The CDR3: CASSFQLTTEAFF. In DNA form, the CDR3 reads TGTGCCAGCAGCTTCCAACTTACCACTGAAGCTTTCTTT.

This clonotype has at least ten counts. The chain joins TRBV6-2 or TRBV6-3 to TRBJ2-2; maybe TRBD1 (7 bases). The CDR3 is 14 amino acids. Trimming stripped 6 bases from V and 6 bases from J, with 14 bases between. Germline CDR1 and CDR2: MNHEY and SVGEGT. CDR3 coding DNA: TGTGCCAGCAGCGCAGACAGGGAGGCCGGGGAGCTGTTTTTT. It translates to CASSADREAGELFF.

The gene calls are TRBV7-2 and TRBJ2-1; 8 bases agree with TRBD2. The length of the CDR3 is 17 residues. Germline CDR1 SGHTA, CDR2 FQGNSA. The V and J ends lost 4 bases and 5 bases, in that order; junction bases with no gene match: 13. CDR3 bases: TGTGCCAGCAGCTACCAGCGGGGGAGGGGGAAAAACAATGAGCAGTTCTTC. It translates to CASSYQRGRGKNNEQFF.

Regarding this clonotype: This likely comes from a read error, as the CDR3 has no conserved phenylalanine or tryptophan at its end. This chain uses TRBV14 with TRBJ1-4; D is undetermined. Trimming took off 3 bases at V and 7 bases at J, with 15 bases between the two ends. In germline, CDR1 is SGHDN, CDR2 FVKESK. The CDR3 sequence is 15 residues long. CDR3 region: CASSHLHLGGEKLFY. CDR3 sequence (DNA): TGTGCCAGCAGCCATTTACATCTCGGAGGTGAAAAACTGTTTTAT.

This clonotype has more than one count but fewer than ten. The chain is built from TRBV7-2 and TRBJ1-2, with TRBD1 as a possible D gene (6 bases). Trimming took 6 bases from V and 6 from J, leaving 14 bases between them. The germline V gene encodes CDR1 SGHTA and CDR2 FQGNSA. The CDR3 contains 13 residues. The chain's CDR3 is CASRSGTMDGYTF. CDR3 DNA: TGTGCCAGCAGATCTGGGACAATGGATGGCTACACCTTC.

A few counts support this clonotype. This chain joins TRBV29-1 and TRBJ2-5; TRBD1 is a possible D gene (6 bases). CDR3 length: 12 residues. With 6 bases removed from V and 3 bases from J, the gap between germline ends came to 11 bases. Germline V gene sequence: CDR1 SQVTM, CDR2 ANQGSEA. In DNA form, the CDR3 reads TGCAGCGTATCGGCAGGGGAAGAGACCCAGTACTTC. Its translation is CSVSAGEETQYF.

The chain links TRBV7-6 to TRBJ2-2; either TRBD1 or TRBD2 may fit D (5 bases each). V lost 4 bases and J 0 bases, leaving 9 bases between the germline ends. The CDR3 has 15 amino acids. Germline CDR1 and CDR2: SGHVS and FNYEAQ. The CDR3 DNA reads as TGTGCCAGCAGCTACGGGACCACGAACACCGGGGAGCTGTTTTTT. It is translated as CASSYGTTNTGELFF.

This clonotype has ten or more counts. The rearrangement uses TRBV12-3 or TRBV12-4 and TRBJ1-1; D not resolved. V was clipped by 9 bases and J by 1 base, with 9 bases between them. CDR3 length equals 12 residues. The CDR3 protein is CASNSWNTEAFF. DNA for the CDR3: TGTGCCAGTAACTCGTGGAACACTGAAGCTTTCTTT.

This clonotype was seen at least ten times. The chain has TRBV7-9 and TRBJ2-5; D may be TRBD2 (7 bases). CDR1 and CDR2 from the germline V gene are SEHNR and FQNEAQ (reference sequence). Trimming removed 2 bases from V and 2 bases from J, with 18 bases in between. The CDR3 covers 17 residues. The CDR3 loop reads CASSLTTGGRGQETQYF. CDR3 nucleotide sequence: TGTGCCAGCAGCTTAACAACCGGGGGGCGGGGACAAGAGACCCAGTACTTC.

In this sample, this clonotype turned up many times. The DNA of the CDR3 is TGTGCCATCAGTGAGTGGGGGGGAAATGATTCACCCCTCCACTTT. Protein sequence: CAISEWGGNDSPLHF. J is TRBJ1-6 and V is TRBV10-3, with D maybe TRBD1 (5 bases). The CDR3 is 15 amino acids. The germline gives CDR1 ENHRY, CDR2 SYGVKD. V lost 1 base and J 8 bases, leaving 12 bases between the germline ends.

The chain is built from TRBV4-3 and TRBJ2-1; D gene uncertain. V was pared by 0 bases and J by 5 bases, with 11 bases between. The germline CDR1 and CDR2 sequences are LGHNA and YSLEER. The CDR3 contains 15 residues. CDR3 sequence (DNA): TGCGCCAGCAGCCAAGATATGGGCGAAGACAATGAGCAGTTCTTC. It encodes CASSQDMGEDNEQFF.